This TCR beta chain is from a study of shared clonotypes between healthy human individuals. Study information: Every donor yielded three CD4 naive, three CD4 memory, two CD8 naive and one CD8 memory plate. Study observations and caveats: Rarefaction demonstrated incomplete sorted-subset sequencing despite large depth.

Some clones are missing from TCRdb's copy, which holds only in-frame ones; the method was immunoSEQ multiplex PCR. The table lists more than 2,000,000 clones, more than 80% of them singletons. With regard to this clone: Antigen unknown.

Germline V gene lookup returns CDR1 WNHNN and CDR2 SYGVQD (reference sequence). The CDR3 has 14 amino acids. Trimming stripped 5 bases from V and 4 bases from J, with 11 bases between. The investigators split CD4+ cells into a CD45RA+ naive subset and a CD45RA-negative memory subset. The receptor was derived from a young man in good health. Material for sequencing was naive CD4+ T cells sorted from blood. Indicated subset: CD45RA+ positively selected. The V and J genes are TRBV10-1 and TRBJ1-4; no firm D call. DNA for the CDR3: TGCGCCAGCAGTTGGGCGGACCATAATGAAAAACTGTTTTTT. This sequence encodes CASSWADHNEKLFF.